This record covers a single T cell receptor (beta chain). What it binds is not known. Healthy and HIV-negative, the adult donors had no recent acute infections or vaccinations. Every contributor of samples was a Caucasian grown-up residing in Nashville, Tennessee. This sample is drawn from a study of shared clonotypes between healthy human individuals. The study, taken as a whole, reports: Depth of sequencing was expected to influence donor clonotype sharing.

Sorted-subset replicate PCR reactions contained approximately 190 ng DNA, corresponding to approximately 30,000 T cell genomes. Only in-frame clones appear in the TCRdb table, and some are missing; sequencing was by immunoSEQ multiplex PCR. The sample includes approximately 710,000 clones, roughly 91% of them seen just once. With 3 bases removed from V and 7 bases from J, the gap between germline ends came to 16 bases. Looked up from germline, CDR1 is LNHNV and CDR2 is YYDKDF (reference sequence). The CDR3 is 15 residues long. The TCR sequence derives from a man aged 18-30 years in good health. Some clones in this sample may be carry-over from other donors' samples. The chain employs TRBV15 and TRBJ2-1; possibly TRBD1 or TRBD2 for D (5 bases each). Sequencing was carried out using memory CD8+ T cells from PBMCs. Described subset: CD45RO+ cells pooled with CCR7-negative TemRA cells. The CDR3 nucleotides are TGTGCCACCAGCAGGTTTGTGGGATGGGGGAATGAGCAGTTCTTC. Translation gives CATSRFVGWGNEQFF.